The clone carrying this T cell receptor (beta chain) was seen repeatedly, ten times or more. The antigen remains unidentified. These data are taken from a study of regulatory T cells in long-lasting Graves disease. Time point of the sample: newly diagnosed GD, antithyroid drugs for less than 3 months. PBMC-extracted RNA yielded the TCR library. Sequencing libraries for TCR beta were prepared with iRepertoire HTBI primers and Arm-PCR of CDR3 regions. TCRdb reanalysed the multiplex PCR reads using MiXCR and keeps one entry per CDR3 protein. The repertoire has a few hundred thousand distinct CDR3 sequences, around 15% of them found once; the top ten carry around 20%. Unmatched junction bases numbered 3, after V lost 3 bases and J lost 10 bases. The length of the CDR3 is 12 residues. CDR1 is SGHRS, CDR2 YFSETQ, per germline. Regarding the study as a whole: Reduced TCR diversity was observed in persistent Graves' patients versus newly diagnosed patients.

These data were also reused for a study on T cells in Graves' hyperthyroidism and ophthalmopathy. From that report: The model's output predicted ophthalmopathy at a median of about 5.9 months prior to onset.

The sequence was collected from a woman aged 18-29 years with Graves disease. Specimen: peripheral blood mononuclear cells (PBMCs), collected at new diagnosis, from a patient treated with antithyroid drugs. J is TRBJ2-1 and V is TRBV5-1; 8 bases are a match to TRBD1. This CDR3 reads CASSWDRSEQFF. The CDR3 region has the DNA TGCGCCAGCAGCTGGGACAGGAGCGAGCAGTTCTTC.